One T cell receptor (beta chain) is described in this entry. Its antigen is undetermined. Per the germline V gene, CDR1 is MNHNS and CDR2 is SASEGT. The CDR3 extends over 14 amino acids. J lost 6 bases, V lost 4 bases, and 5 bases had no gene match. It was into CD45RA+ naive and CD45RA-negative memory subsets that the CD4+ cells were split. Each subset's genomic DNA was shared equally among a number of immunoSEQ plates. Original processing notes: In the immunoSEQ data, sequences were junction-only and lacked quality scores, so filtering differed. TCRdb keeps only in-frame clones here, not all; method: immunoSEQ multiplex PCR. V and J calls and clone size follow that table, whereas D and trimming were derived from the DNA. The table includes around 2.3 million clones, approximately 96% detected once. The sample belongs to a study of shared clonotypes between healthy human individuals. General study results and limits: Non-shared clonotypes showed lower generation probabilities than clonotypes common to all four donors.

The TCR sequence derives from a man between 18 and 35 years old in good health. This chain joins TRBV6-1 and TRBJ1-2; TRBD1 agrees at 10 bases. The sequenced sample consisted of naive CD4+ T cells sorted from blood. The subset is: CD45RA+ positively selected. The CDR3 DNA is TGTGCCAGCAGTGGACAGGGGGCGGCAGATGGCTACACCTTC. It specifies CASSGQGAADGYTF.